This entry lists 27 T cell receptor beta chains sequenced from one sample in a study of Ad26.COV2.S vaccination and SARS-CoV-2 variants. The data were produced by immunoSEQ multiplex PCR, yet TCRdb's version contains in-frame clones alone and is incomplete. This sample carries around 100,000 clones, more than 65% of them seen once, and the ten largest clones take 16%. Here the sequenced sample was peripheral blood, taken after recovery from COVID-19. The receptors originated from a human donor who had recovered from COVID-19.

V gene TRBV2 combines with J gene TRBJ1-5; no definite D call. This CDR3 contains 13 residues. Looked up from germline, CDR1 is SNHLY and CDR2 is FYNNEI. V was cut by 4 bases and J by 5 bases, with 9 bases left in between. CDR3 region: CASSVWLDQPQHF. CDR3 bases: TGTGCCAGCAGTGTATGGCTTGATCAGCCCCAGCATTTT.

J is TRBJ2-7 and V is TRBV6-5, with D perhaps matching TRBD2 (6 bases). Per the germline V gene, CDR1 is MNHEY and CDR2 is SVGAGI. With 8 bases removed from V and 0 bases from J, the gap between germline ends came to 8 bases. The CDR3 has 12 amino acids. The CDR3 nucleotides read TGTGCCAGCGGACTATACTCCTACGAGCAGTACTTC. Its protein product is CASGLYSYEQYF.

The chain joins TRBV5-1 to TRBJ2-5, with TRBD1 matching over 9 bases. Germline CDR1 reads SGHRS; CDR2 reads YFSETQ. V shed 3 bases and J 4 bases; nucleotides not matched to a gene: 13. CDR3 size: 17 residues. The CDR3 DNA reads TGCGCCAGCAGCTCGGGTTGGACAGGGGATTCTGGAGAGACCCAGTACTTC. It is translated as CASSSGWTGDSGETQYF.

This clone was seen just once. CDR3 sequence: CASSPRNGQTNYGYTF. CDR3 nucleotide sequence: TGTGCCAGCAGCCCTCGCAACGGACAGACTAACTATGGCTACACCTTC. This rearrangement joins TRBV11-3 to TRBJ1-2, with D possibly TRBD1 on 6 matching bases. The CDR3 has 16 residues. Germline assignment: CDR1 SGHNT and CDR2 YENEEA. V was cut by 5 bases and J by 0 bases, with 16 bases left in between.

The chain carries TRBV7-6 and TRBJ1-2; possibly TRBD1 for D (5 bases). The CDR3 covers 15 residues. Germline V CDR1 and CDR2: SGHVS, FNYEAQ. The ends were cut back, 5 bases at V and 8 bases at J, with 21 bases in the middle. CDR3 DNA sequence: TGTGCCAGCAGCCAGGGAATAACGGGGAACTTAGGCTACACCTTC. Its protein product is CASSQGITGNLGYTF.

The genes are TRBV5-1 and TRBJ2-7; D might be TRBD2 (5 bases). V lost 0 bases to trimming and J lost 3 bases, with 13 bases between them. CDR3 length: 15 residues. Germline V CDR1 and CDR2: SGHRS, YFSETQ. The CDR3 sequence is CASSLAGGLFYEQYF. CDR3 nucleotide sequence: TGCGCCAGCAGCTTGGCCGGAGGTCTATTCTACGAGCAGTACTTC. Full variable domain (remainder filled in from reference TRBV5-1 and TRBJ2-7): KAGVTQTPRYLIKTRGQQVTLSCSPISGHRSVSWYQQTPGQGLQFLFEYFSETQRNKGNFPGRFSGRQFSNSRSEMNVSTLELGDSALYLCASSLAGGLFYEQYFGPGTRLTVT.

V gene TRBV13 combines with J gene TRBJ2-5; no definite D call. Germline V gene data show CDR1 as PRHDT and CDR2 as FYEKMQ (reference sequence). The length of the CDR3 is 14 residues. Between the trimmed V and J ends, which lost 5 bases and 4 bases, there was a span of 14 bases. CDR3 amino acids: CASSPPLVGETQYF. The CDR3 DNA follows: TGTGCCAGCAGCCCCCCACTGGTTGGAGAGACCCAGTACTTC.

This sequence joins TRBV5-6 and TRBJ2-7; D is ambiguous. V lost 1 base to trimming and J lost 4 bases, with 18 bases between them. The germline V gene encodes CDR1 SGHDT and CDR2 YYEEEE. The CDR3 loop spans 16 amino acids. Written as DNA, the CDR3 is TGTGCCAGCAGCTTGCTCTCATCCTTAAATTATTACGAGCAGTACTTC. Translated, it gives CASSLLSSLNYYEQYF.

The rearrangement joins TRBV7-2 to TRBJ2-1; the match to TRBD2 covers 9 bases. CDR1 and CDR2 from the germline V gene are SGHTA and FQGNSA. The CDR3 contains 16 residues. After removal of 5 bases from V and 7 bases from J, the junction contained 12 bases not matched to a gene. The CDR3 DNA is TGTGCCAGCAGCGCCAATAGCGGGAGTATGATGAATGAGCAGTTCTTC. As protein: CASSANSGSMMNEQFF.

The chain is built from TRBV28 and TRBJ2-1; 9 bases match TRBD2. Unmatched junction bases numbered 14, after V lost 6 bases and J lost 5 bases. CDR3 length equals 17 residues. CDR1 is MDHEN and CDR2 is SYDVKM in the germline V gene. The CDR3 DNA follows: TGTGCCAGCAGACCAACTATTACTAGCGGGTTCCACAATGAGCAGTTCTTC. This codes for CASRPTITSGFHNEQFF.

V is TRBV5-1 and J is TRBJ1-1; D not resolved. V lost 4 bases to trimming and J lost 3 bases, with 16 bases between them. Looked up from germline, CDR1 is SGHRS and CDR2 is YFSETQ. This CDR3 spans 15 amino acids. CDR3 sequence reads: CASSPDWGDDTEAFF. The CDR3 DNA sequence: TGCGCCAGCAGCCCCGACTGGGGAGATGACACTGAAGCTTTCTTT. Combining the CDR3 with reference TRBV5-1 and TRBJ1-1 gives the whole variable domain KAGVTQTPRYLIKTRGQQVTLSCSPISGHRSVSWYQQTPGQGLQFLFEYFSETQRNKGNFPGRFSGRQFSNSRSEMNVSTLELGDSALYLCASSPDWGDDTEAFFGQGTRLTVV.

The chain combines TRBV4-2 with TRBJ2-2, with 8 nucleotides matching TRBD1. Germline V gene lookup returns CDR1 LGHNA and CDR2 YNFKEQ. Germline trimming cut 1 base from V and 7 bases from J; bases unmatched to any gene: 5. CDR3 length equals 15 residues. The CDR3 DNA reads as TGTGCCAGCAGCCAAGCCGGACAGGGTAACGGGGAGCTGTTTTTT. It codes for CASSQAGQGNGELFF.

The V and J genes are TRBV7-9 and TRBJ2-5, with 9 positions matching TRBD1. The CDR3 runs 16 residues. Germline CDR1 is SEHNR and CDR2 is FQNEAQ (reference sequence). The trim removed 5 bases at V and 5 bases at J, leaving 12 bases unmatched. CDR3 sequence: CASSPPGQGKWETQYF. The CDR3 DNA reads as TGTGCCAGCAGCCCACCGGGACAGGGAAAGTGGGAGACCCAGTACTTC.

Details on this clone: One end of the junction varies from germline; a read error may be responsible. The CDR3 nucleotides read TGTGCCAGCCTGAGGTGGTCGGGGGCTGACGCTTTCTTT. Translating gives CASLRWSGADAFF. The V and J genes are TRBV7-2 and TRBJ1-1; D might be TRBD1 (6 bases). Germline V gives CDR1 SGHTA, CDR2 FQGNSA. This CDR3 spans 13 amino acids.

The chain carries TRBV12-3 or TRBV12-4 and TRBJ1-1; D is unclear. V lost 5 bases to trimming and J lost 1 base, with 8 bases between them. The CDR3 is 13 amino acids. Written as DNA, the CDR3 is TGTGCCAGCAGTAAAACCTGGAACACTGAAGCTTTCTTT. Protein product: CASSKTWNTEAFF.

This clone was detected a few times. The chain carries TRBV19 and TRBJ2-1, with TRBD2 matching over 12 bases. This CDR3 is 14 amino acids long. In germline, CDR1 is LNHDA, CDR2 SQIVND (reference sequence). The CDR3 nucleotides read TGTGCTGCGGCTAGCGGGAGGGCAGCGAATGAGCAGTTCTTC. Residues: CAAASGRAANEQFF.

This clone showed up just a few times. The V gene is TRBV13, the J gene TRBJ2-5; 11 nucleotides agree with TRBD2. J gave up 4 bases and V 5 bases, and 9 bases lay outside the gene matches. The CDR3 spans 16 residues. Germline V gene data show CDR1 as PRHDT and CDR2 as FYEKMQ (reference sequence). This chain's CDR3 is CASSGGSGRGLETQYF. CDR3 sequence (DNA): TGTGCCAGCAGCGGGGGTAGCGGGAGGGGTCTAGAGACCCAGTACTTC.

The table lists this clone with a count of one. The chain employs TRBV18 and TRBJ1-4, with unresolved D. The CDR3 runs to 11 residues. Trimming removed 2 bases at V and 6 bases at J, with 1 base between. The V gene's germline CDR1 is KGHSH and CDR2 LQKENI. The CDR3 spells CASSPDEKLFF. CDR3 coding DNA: TGTGCCAGCTCACCAGATGAAAAACTGTTTTTT.

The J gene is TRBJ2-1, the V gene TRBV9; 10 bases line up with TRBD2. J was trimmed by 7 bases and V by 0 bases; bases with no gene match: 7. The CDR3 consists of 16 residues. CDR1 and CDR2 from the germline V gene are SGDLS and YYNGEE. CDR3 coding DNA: TGTGCCAGCAGCGTAGAAAGGGTAGCGGGAGGAAATGAGCAGTTCTTC. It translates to CASSVERVAGGNEQFF.

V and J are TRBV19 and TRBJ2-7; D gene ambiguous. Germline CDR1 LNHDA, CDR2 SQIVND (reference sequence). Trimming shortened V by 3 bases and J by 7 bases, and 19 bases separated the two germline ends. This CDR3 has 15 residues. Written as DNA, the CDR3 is TGTGCCAGTAGTATTGGTGAGGCAAGGCCATGGGAGCAGTACTTC. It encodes CASSIGEARPWEQYF.

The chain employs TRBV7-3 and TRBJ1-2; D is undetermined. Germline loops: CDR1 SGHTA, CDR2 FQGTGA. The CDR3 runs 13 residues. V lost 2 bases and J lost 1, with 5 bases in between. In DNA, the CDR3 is TGTGCCAGCAGCTTAGGGATTAACTATGGCTACACCTTC. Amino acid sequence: CASSLGINYGYTF.

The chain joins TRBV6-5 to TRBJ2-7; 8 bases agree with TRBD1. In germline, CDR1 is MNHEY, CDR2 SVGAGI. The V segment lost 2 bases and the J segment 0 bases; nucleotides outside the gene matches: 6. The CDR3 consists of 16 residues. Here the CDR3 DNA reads TGTGCCAGCAGTTACACGACAGGGGAGATCTCCTACGAGCAGTACTTC. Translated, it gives CASSYTTGEISYEQYF.

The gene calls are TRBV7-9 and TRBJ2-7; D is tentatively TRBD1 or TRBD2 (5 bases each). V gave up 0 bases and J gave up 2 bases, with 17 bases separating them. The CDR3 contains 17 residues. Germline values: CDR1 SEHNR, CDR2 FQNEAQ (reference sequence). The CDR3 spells CASSLALGVSVTYEQYF. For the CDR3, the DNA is TGTGCCAGCAGCTTAGCGCTGGGGGTTTCAGTAACCTACGAGCAGTACTTC.

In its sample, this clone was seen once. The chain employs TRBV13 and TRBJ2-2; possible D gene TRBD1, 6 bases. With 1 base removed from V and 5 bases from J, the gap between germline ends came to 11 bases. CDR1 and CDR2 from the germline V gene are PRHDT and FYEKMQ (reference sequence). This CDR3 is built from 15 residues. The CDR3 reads CASSLEQGGTGELFF. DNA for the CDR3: TGTGCCAGCAGCTTAGAACAGGGCGGAACCGGGGAGCTGTTTTTT.

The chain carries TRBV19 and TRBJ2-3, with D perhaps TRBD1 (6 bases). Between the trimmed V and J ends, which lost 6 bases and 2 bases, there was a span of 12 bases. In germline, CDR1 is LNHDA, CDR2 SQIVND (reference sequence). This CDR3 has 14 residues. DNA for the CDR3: TGTGCCAGTAGACCTAAGGGGGACACAGATACGCAGTATTTT. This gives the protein CASRPKGDTDTQYF.

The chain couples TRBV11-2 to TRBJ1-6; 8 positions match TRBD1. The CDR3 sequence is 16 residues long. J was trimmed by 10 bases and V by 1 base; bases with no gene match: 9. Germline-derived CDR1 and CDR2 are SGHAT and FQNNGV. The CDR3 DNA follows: TGTGCCAGCAGCTTAGGGCCGGACAGGGCGGACTCACCCCTCCACTTT. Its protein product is CASSLGPDRADSPLHF.

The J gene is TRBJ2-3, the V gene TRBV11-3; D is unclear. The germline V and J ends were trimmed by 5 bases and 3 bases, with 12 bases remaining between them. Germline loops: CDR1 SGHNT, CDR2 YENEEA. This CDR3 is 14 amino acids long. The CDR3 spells CASSPPGWTDTQYF. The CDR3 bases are TGTGCCAGCAGCCCTCCCGGGTGGACAGATACGCAGTATTTT. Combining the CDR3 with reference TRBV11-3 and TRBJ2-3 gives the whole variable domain EAGVVQSPRYKIIEKKQPVAFWCNPISGHNTLYWYLQNLGQGPELLIRYENEEAVDDSQLPKDRFSAERLKGVDSTLKIQPAELGDSAVYLCASSPPGWTDTQYFGPGTRLTVL.